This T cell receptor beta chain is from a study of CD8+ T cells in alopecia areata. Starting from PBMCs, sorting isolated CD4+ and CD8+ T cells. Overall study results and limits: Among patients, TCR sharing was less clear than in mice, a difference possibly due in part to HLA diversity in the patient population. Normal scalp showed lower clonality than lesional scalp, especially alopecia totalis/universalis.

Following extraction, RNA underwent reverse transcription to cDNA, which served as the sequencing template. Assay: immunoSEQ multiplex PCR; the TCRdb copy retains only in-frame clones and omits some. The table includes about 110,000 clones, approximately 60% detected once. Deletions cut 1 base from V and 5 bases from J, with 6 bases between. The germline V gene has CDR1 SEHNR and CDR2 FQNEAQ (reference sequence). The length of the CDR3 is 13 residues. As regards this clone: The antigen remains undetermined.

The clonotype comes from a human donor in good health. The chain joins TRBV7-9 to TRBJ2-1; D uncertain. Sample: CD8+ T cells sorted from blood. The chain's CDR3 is CASSLGPDNEQFF. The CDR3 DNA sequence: TGTGCCAGCAGCTTAGGGCCAGACAATGAGCAGTTCTTC.